The 20 T cell receptor beta chains below were found in one sample sequenced in a study of PD-1 blockade in mismatch repair-deficient tumors. This table comes from immunoSEQ multiplex PCR, and its TCRdb copy is limited to in-frame clones, with some not included. The sample has roughly 45,000 clones; around 77% are singletons. Sequencing was performed on PBMCs, taken before pembrolizumab treatment. These receptors came from an adult with mismatch repair-deficient cancer.

The rearrangement links TRBV11-1 to TRBJ1-1; tentatively, D is TRBD1 (5 bases). The CDR3 covers 11 residues. CDR1 and CDR2 from the germline V gene are SGHAT and FQDESV (reference sequence). The CDR3: CASGRDTEAFF. As DNA, the CDR3 is TGTGCAAGCGGCAGGGACACTGAAGCTTTCTTT.

This clone was detected only a few times. The chain employs TRBV7-6 and TRBJ2-1, with 13 bases matching TRBD2. V dropped 5 bases and J dropped 5; count of bases not matched to a gene: 18. This CDR3 has 20 residues. From germline, CDR1 is SGHVS and CDR2 FNYEAQ. The CDR3 DNA sequence: TGTGCCAGCAGCCGAATGGGACTAGCGGGATTAGGGGGTATCCACAATGAGCAGTTCTTC. Translation gives CASSRMGLAGLGGIHNEQFF.

The CDR3 loop is CASSPGKPTDTQYF. CDR3 nucleotide sequence: TGCGCCAGCAGCCCCGGAAAACCCACAGATACGCAGTATTTT. The J gene is TRBJ2-3, the V gene TRBV5-1; D not resolved. Germline-derived CDR1 and CDR2 are SGHRS and YFSETQ. The CDR3 consists of 14 residues. The V and J ends lost 4 bases and 2 bases respectively, with 11 bases between them.

V gene TRBV4-3 combines with J gene TRBJ1-1, with 7 bases that match TRBD1. Germline CDR1 and CDR2: LGHNA and YSLEER. The CDR3 has 16 amino acids. V lost 1 base, J lost 3 bases, and 8 bases stayed unmatched. The CDR3 DNA follows: TGCGCCAGCAGCCAAGGCCCAGGGGGGCCGGACACTGAAGCTTTCTTT. This sequence encodes CASSQGPGGPDTEAFF.

The chain has TRBV7-2 and TRBJ2-5; D could derive from TRBD1 or TRBD2 (5 bases each). CDR3 length: 16 residues. Germline V CDR1 and CDR2: SGHTA, FQGNSA. V lost 1 base and J lost 4, with 16 bases in between. CDR3 sequence: CASSLGFGAISETQYF. The CDR3 bases are TGTGCCAGCAGCTTAGGTTTCGGGGCCATTTCAGAGACCCAGTACTTC. Variable domain in full (rest from reference TRBV7-2 and TRBJ2-5): GAGVSQSPSNKVTEKGKDVELRCDPISGHTALYWYRQSLGQGLEFLIYFQGNSAPDKSGLPSDRFSAERTGGSVSTLTIQRTQQEDSAVYLCASSLGFGAISETQYFGPGTRLLVL.

The chain is built from TRBV7-9 and TRBJ2-1; 12 bases map to TRBD1. The CDR3 runs to 15 residues. Germline assignment: CDR1 SEHNR and CDR2 FQNEAQ (reference sequence). The V segment lost 11 bases and the J segment 2 bases; nucleotides outside the gene matches: 7. In DNA, the CDR3 is TGTGCCTTAGGGACAGGGGGCGTAACCTACAATGAGCAGTTCTTC. It translates to CALGTGGVTYNEQFF.

V gene TRBV2 combines with J gene TRBJ1-3, with TRBD1 identical over 9 bases. The germline V gene has CDR1 SNHLY and CDR2 FYNNEI. This CDR3 has 19 amino acids. Germline trimming cut 6 bases from V and 3 bases from J; bases unmatched to any gene: 18. The CDR3 nucleotides are TGTGCCAGCAGAGGTCCCCGCGGGGGACAGGGTAGAGTTGGAAACACCATATATTTT. This codes for CASRGPRGGQGRVGNTIYF. The full variable domain, rest sourced from reference TRBV2 and TRBJ1-3, is EPEVTQTPSHQVTQMGQEVILRCVPISNHLYFYWYRQILGQKVEFLVSFYNNEISEKSEIFDDQFSVERPDGSNFTLKIRSTKLEDSAMYFCASRGPRGGQGRVGNTIYFGEGSWLTVV.

A single count supports this clone. The chain is built from TRBV15 and TRBJ2-3; D unclear. CDR1 is LNHNV, CDR2 YYDKDF, per germline (reference sequence). The CDR3 runs 15 residues. V was clipped by 0 bases and J by 0 bases, with 7 bases between them. CDR3 protein: CATSRDSPSTDTQYF. Written as DNA, the CDR3 is TGTGCCACCAGCAGAGATAGTCCTAGCACAGATACGCAGTATTTT.

The rearrangement uses TRBV14 and TRBJ2-5; 8 bases match TRBD2. From germline, CDR1 is SGHDN and CDR2 FVKESK. Germline trimming cut 4 bases from V and 5 bases from J; bases unmatched to any gene: 6. The CDR3 has 14 amino acids. In DNA, the CDR3 is TGTGCCAGCAGCCTAGCGGGAACCCCCGAGACCCAGTACTTC. It codes for CASSLAGTPETQYF.

This chain joins TRBV30 and TRBJ2-7; D is possibly TRBD1 (5 bases). This CDR3 has 11 amino acids. Deletions cut 5 bases from V and 3 bases from J, with 8 bases between. Germline V gene data show CDR1 as GTSNPN and CDR2 as SVGIG (reference sequence). The DNA of the CDR3 is TGTGCCTGGGGAAGGGGCTACGAGCAGTACTTC. It codes for CAWGRGYEQYF.

The V gene is TRBV7-3, the J gene TRBJ2-1, with TRBD2 matching over 14 bases. Germline CDR1 is SGHTA and CDR2 is FQGTGA. Losses at the gene ends were 7 bases for V and 5 bases for J; bases not matched to a gene: 4. The CDR3 sequence is 15 residues long. CDR3 DNA sequence: TGTGCCAGCACCATGGGACTAGCGGGAGACAATGAGCAGTTCTTC. The encoded protein is CASTMGLAGDNEQFF.

The CDR3 loop is CAWSWTSGDEQFF. In DNA, the CDR3 is TGTGCCTGGAGTTGGACTAGTGGGGATGAGCAGTTCTTC. The chain carries TRBV30 and TRBJ2-1, with 7 bases fitting TRBD2. This CDR3 is built from 13 residues. CDR1 GTSNPN and CDR2 SVGIG come from the germline V gene (reference sequence). With 2 bases clipped from V and 8 bases from J, the junction kept 6 bases outside the gene matches.

This chain connects TRBV5-1 to TRBJ2-5; maybe TRBD2 (7 bases). This CDR3 has 14 residues. The V end lost 4 bases, the J end lost 5 bases, and 15 bases lay between the germline ends. Germline-derived CDR1 and CDR2 are SGHRS and YFSETQ. CDR3 in DNA: TGCGCCAGCAGCCCGCGCGGGGGCACTGAGACCCAGTACTTC. Protein sequence: CASSPRGGTETQYF.

The V gene is TRBV18, the J gene TRBJ2-3; D uncertain. The V end lost 3 bases, the J end lost 4 bases, and 5 bases lay between the germline ends. This CDR3 comprises 12 residues. From germline, CDR1 is KGHSH and CDR2 LQKENI. The CDR3 region is CASSPESDTQYF. The CDR3 DNA reads as TGTGCCAGCTCACCGGAATCAGATACGCAGTATTTT.

The chain recombines TRBV5-5 with TRBJ2-7; a possible D gene is TRBD2 (5 bases). Germline V gene sequence: CDR1 SGHKS, CDR2 YYEKEE (reference sequence). The ends were cut back, 2 bases at V and 8 bases at J, with 14 bases in the middle. This CDR3 is 13 amino acids long. In DNA form, the CDR3 reads TGTGCCAGCAGCTTATCCGCCCGGGATAAGCAGTACTTC. It translates to CASSLSARDKQYF.

The chain employs TRBV10-3 and TRBJ1-1; 9 positions match TRBD1. V lost 2 bases to trimming and J lost 5 bases; unmatched junction nucleotides: 3. CDR3 length: 14 amino acids. Per germline, CDR1 ENHRY and CDR2 SYGVKD. CDR3 bases: TGTGCCATCAGTGAGGCGACAGGGGGGACTGAAGCTTTCTTT. Its protein is CAISEATGGTEAFF.

V is TRBV30 and J is TRBJ2-7, with D possibly being TRBD2 (6 bases). Germline CDR1 reads GTSNPN; CDR2 reads SVGIG (reference sequence). V shed 0 bases and J shed 13 bases, with 16 bases lying between them. The CDR3 totals 12 residues. The CDR3 region has the DNA TGTGCCTGGAGTGTACCGACTGGACTACCCTACTTC. Protein product: CAWSVPTGLPYF. Drawing the rest from reference TRBV30 and TRBJ2-7, the complete variable domain is SQTIHQWPATLVQPVGSPLSLECTVEGTSNPNLYWYRQAAGRGLQLLFYSVGIGQISSEVPQNLSASRPQDRQFILSSKKLLLSDSGFYLCAWSVPTGLPYFGPGTRLTVT.

This chain connects TRBV7-9 to TRBJ2-3; D tentatively reads TRBD1 or TRBD2 (7 bases each). This CDR3 has 13 amino acids. From germline, CDR1 is SEHNR and CDR2 FQNEAQ (reference sequence). V was pared by 7 bases and J by 6 bases, with 14 bases between. CDR3 loop: CASNRGGADTQYF. The DNA of the CDR3 is TGTGCCAGCAACAGGGGAGGGGCGGATACGCAGTATTTT. Full variable domain (missing parts from reference TRBV7-9 and TRBJ2-3): DTGVSQNPRHKITKRGQNVTFRCDPISEHNRLYWYRQTLGQGPEFLTYFQNEAQLEKSRLLSDRFSAERPKGSFSTLEIQRTEQGDSAMYLCASNRGGADTQYFGPGTRLTVL.

This chain uses TRBV27 with TRBJ2-7; 8 nucleotides align to TRBD1. The CDR3 contains 14 residues. The V gene end was trimmed by 6 bases and the J gene end by 0 bases; junction bases not matched to a gene: 4. CDR1 is MNHEY, CDR2 SMNVEV, per germline (reference sequence). CDR3 amino acids: CASSPGQVSYEQYF. CDR3 sequence (DNA): TGTGCCAGCAGCCCGGGACAGGTCTCCTACGAGCAGTACTTC.

V and J are TRBV28 and TRBJ1-3; D remains unclear. The CDR3 is 14 residues long. V lost 7 bases and J lost 0, with 10 bases in between. The germline V gene encodes CDR1 MDHEN and CDR2 SYDVKM. CDR3 protein: CASIRRSSGNTIYF. CDR3 bases: TGTGCCAGCATTCGCCGGAGCTCTGGAAACACCATATATTTT.